Listed below are T cell receptor beta chains from one sample, sequenced in a study of shared clonotypes between healthy human individuals. Sequencing used immunoSEQ multiplex PCR; TCRdb keeps in-frame clones, though not all of them. The table lists about a million clones, around 74% of them singletons. The material sequenced was memory CD4+ T cells sorted from blood. The receptors come from a man younger than 35 in good health. CDR3s include the opening cysteine and the closing phenylalanine or tryptophan. D genes are given only for firm matches. Clone size is given for some rows only: seen once, a few or many times, or a class if the clone is expanded.

D	V	length	J	size	DNA	CDR3
-	TRBV9	13	TRBJ2-7	-	TGTGCCAGCAGTCCGTGGGGTGCTTACGAGCAGTACTTC	CASSPWGAYEQYF
TRBD2	TRBV2	15	TRBJ2-3	-	TGTGCCAGCAGTGCCGGGACTAGCACGGGTGGTACGCAGTATTTT	CASSAGTSTGGTQYF
TRBD1	TRBV19	17	TRBJ1-5	-	TGTGCCAGTAGTCCCCAGACAGGGCCTGGGGGATATCAGCCCCAGCATTTT	CASSPQTGPGGYQPQHF
-	TRBV5-1	16	TRBJ2-2	-	TGCGCCAGCGGACAACAGGGAGGGAAGGACACCGGGGAGCTGTTTTTT	CASGQQGGKDTGELFF
-	TRBV6-1	11	TRBJ2-7	-	TGTGCCAGCAGGAAGGACGGCCCGAAGTACTTC	CASRKDGPKYF
-	TRBV29-1	10	TRBJ2-1	few	TGCAGCGTAGGTAGTGGTGAGCAGTTCTTC	CSVGSGEQFF
-	TRBV10-3	15	TRBJ1-5	once	TGTGCCATCAGTGAGTCGATGGGCTCTCTCGAGCCCCAGCATTTT	CAISESMGSLEPQHF
TRBD2	TRBV6-1	17	TRBJ2-5	-	TGTGCCAGCAGTGTACGGCTAGCGGGAGGCCGGGGAGAGACCCAGTACTTC	CASSVRLAGGRGETQYF
TRBD2	TRBV6-5	14	TRBJ2-7	-	TGTGCCAGCAGTTCCGGTAGCGGGAGGAACGAGCAGTACTTC	CASSSGSGRNEQYF
-	TRBV29-1	13	TRBJ2-5	few	TGCAGCGTTCCCGGGACTGATTTGGAGACCCAGTACTTC	CSVPGTDLETQYF
-	TRBV2	12	TRBJ1-1	many	TGTGCCAGCAGTGAAGGCTGGATTCAAGCTTTCTTT	CASSEGWIQAFF
TRBD2	TRBV5-1	16	TRBJ2-5	-	TGCGCCAGCAGCTTGATGGCTAGCGGTCTCCAAGAGACCCAGTACTTC	CASSLMASGLQETQYF
TRBD1	TRBV6-4	13	TRBJ1-1	many	TGTGCCAGCAGCCGGACAGGGAACACTGAAGCTTTCTTT	CASSRTGNTEAFF
TRBD1	TRBV11-2	17	TRBJ1-1	-	TGTGCCAGCAGTCCGGGACAGAGCCTAGGGGGGAACACTGAAGCTTTCTTT	CASSPGQSLGGNTEAFF
TRBD1	TRBV2	14	TRBJ2-5	-	TGTGCCAGCGTCATCACAGGGGGCGGAGAGACCCAGTACTTC	CASVITGGGETQYF